This is a list of T cell receptor beta chains from one sample in a study of type 1 regulatory T cells. One entry per CDR3 protein, called by TCRdb with MiXCR from the reads. The table shows about 42,000 distinct CDR3 sequences, with 12% occurring only once. The antigens these receptors bind are not known. The sample comprised cultured non-Tr1 T cells, either the whole culture or a sorted T cell fraction (not recorded which). These receptors were obtained from a human donor in good health. Both conserved end residues are part of each CDR3. The D gene is left open where the match is weak. For some rows the clone size is stated as once, few or many, or as a class when expanded; others skip it.

j_gene: TRBJ2-3
d_gene: .
v_gene: TRBV7-3
abundance: few
CDR3aa: CASSLQGWADTQYF
CDR3nt: TGTGCCAGCAGCTTGCAGGGGTGGGCAGATACGCAGTATTTT

j_gene: TRBJ2-2
d_gene: TRBD1
v_gene: TRBV6-6
abundance: .
CDR3aa: CASRNSGTGSTGELFF
CDR3nt: TGTGCCAGCAGAAATTCCGGGACAGGAAGCACCGGGGAGCTGTTTTTT

j_gene: TRBJ1-2
d_gene: TRBD1
v_gene: TRBV12-3/TRBV12-4
abundance: many
CDR3aa: CASSVGQANGYTF
CDR3nt: TGTGCCAGCAGTGTCGGACAGGCGAATGGCTACACCTTC

j_gene: TRBJ1-2
d_gene: TRBD1
v_gene: TRBV7-2
abundance: many
CDR3aa: CASSPPGGYGYTF
CDR3nt: TGTGCCAGCAGCCCCCCAGGGGGCTATGGCTACACCTTC

j_gene: TRBJ2-7
d_gene: .
v_gene: TRBV20-1
abundance: few
CDR3aa: CSAEDVNPSYEQYF
CDR3nt: TGCAGTGCTGAAGACGTTAACCCATCCTACGAGCAGTACTTC

j_gene: TRBJ2-1
d_gene: .
v_gene: TRBV20-1
abundance: many
CDR3aa: CSARGLLDEQFF
CDR3nt: TGCAGTGCTAGGGGCTTGCTAGACGAGCAGTTCTTC

j_gene: TRBJ2-1
d_gene: .
v_gene: TRBV5-1
abundance: many
CDR3aa: CASSPRVSGEQFF
CDR3nt: TGCGCCAGCAGCCCCAGAGTCTCCGGCGAGCAGTTCTTC

j_gene: TRBJ1-2
d_gene: .
v_gene: TRBV6-7
abundance: many
CDR3aa: CASSPQGFRGYTF
CDR3nt: TGTGCCAGCAGCCCGCAGGGTTTTAGGGGCTACACCTTC

j_gene: TRBJ2-1
d_gene: TRBD2
v_gene: TRBV20-1
abundance: .
CDR3aa: CSARGLAGGYNEQFF
CDR3nt: TGCAGTGCAAGAGGGCTAGCGGGAGGCTACAATGAGCAGTTCTTC

j_gene: TRBJ2-3
d_gene: .
v_gene: TRBV20-1
abundance: few
CDR3aa: CSARFEQWITDTQYF
CDR3nt: TGCAGTGCTAGATTCGAACAGTGGATCACAGATACGCAGTATTTT

j_gene: TRBJ1-4
d_gene: TRBD1
v_gene: TRBV5-1
abundance: many
CDR3aa: CASSVSGQGATPATNEKLFF
CDR3nt: TGCGCCAGCAGCGTTTCGGGACAGGGGGCGACACCTGCAACTAATGAAAAACTGTTTTTT

j_gene: TRBJ2-1
d_gene: .
v_gene: TRBV3-1
abundance: few
CDR3aa: CASSRLRGASYNEQFF
CDR3nt: TGTGCCAGCAGCCGGTTAAGGGGGGCCTCCTACAATGAGCAGTTCTTC

j_gene: TRBJ1-5
d_gene: TRBD1
v_gene: TRBV20-1
abundance: many
CDR3aa: CSARELNRGTVQPQHF
CDR3nt: TGCAGTGCTAGAGAGTTGAACAGGGGAACTGTTCAGCCCCAGCATTTT

j_gene: TRBJ1-5
d_gene: TRBD1
v_gene: TRBV5-1
abundance: many
CDR3aa: CASSPTGQGYNQPQHF
CDR3nt: TGCGCCAGCAGCCCGACGGGACAGGGTTACAATCAGCCCCAGCATTTT

j_gene: TRBJ2-7
d_gene: .
v_gene: TRBV20-1
abundance: many
CDR3aa: CSAKDVYEQYF
CDR3nt: TGCAGTGCTAAGGACGTCTACGAGCAGTACTTC

j_gene: TRBJ2-1
d_gene: TRBD2
v_gene: TRBV6-6
abundance: many
CDR3aa: CASSYSPLAGVYNEQFF
CDR3nt: TGTGCCAGCAGTTACTCCCCCCTAGCGGGAGTCTACAATGAGCAGTTCTTC

j_gene: TRBJ2-4
d_gene: .
v_gene: TRBV7-8
abundance: many
CDR3aa: CASSYGPGRTRMAKNIQYF
CDR3nt: TGTGCCAGCAGCTACGGGCCTGGACGGACGAGGATGGCCAAAAACATTCAGTACTTC

j_gene: TRBJ2-5
d_gene: TRBD2
v_gene: TRBV20-1
abundance: .
CDR3aa: CSAPGLALETQYF
CDR3nt: TGCAGTGCACCGGGACTAGCATTAGAGACCCAGTACTTC

j_gene: TRBJ1-2
d_gene: TRBD1
v_gene: TRBV15
abundance: many
CDR3aa: CATSFDRVGGYTF
CDR3nt: TGTGCCACCAGCTTTGACAGGGTGGGAGGCTACACCTTC

j_gene: TRBJ2-4
d_gene: TRBD1
v_gene: TRBV25-1
abundance: many
CDR3aa: CASSEPGTGKNIQYF
CDR3nt: TGTGCCAGCAGTGAACCAGGGACAGGAAAAAACATTCAGTACTTC

j_gene: TRBJ1-1
d_gene: .
v_gene: TRBV25-1
abundance: few
CDR3aa: CASKNRVEAFF
CDR3nt: TGTGCCAGCAAAAACAGGGTTGAAGCTTTCTTT

j_gene: TRBJ2-3
d_gene: TRBD2
v_gene: TRBV20-1
abundance: few
CDR3aa: CSALGLAGIITQYF
CDR3nt: TGCAGTGCTTTGGGACTAGCGGGGATAATTACGCAGTATTTT

j_gene: TRBJ2-1
d_gene: TRBD2
v_gene: TRBV18
abundance: .
CDR3aa: CASSRLAVYNEQFF
CDR3nt: TGTGCCAGCTCAAGACTAGCGGTTTACAATGAGCAGTTCTTC

j_gene: TRBJ2-1
d_gene: .
v_gene: TRBV9
abundance: medium-sized
CDR3aa: CASSADAPPGGEQFF
CDR3nt: TGTGCCAGCAGCGCCGACGCGCCCCCCGGGGGTGAGCAGTTCTTC

j_gene: TRBJ2-7
d_gene: .
v_gene: TRBV25-1
abundance: many
CDR3aa: CASSEGGRYEQYF
CDR3nt: TGTGCCAGCAGTGAAGGGGGGAGATACGAGCAGTACTTC

j_gene: TRBJ2-7
d_gene: .
v_gene: TRBV21-1
abundance: medium-sized
CDR3aa: CASTRDRSYEQYF
CDR3nt: TGTGCCAGCACAAGGGACAGATCCTACGAGCAGTACTTC

j_gene: TRBJ2-3
d_gene: TRBD2
v_gene: TRBV20-1
abundance: few
CDR3aa: CSAPNSGSTDTQYF
CDR3nt: TGCAGTGCACCCAATAGCGGGAGCACAGATACGCAGTATTTT

j_gene: TRBJ1-3
d_gene: .
v_gene: TRBV6-5
abundance: .
CDR3aa: CASSYSRTASSTIYF
CDR3nt: TGTGCCAGCAGTTACTCGAGGACAGCCTCAAGCACCATATATTTT

j_gene: TRBJ2-5
d_gene: TRBD2
v_gene: TRBV20-1
abundance: many
CDR3aa: CSASLLAGEWAVETQYF
CDR3nt: TGCAGTGCTAGTTTACTAGCGGGAGAGTGGGCGGTAGAGACCCAGTACTTC

j_gene: TRBJ2-7
d_gene: .
v_gene: TRBV4-3
abundance: few
CDR3aa: CASSHREGPSYEQYF
CDR3nt: TGCGCCAGCAGCCACCGAGAGGGACCCTCCTACGAGCAGTACTTC

j_gene: TRBJ1-2
d_gene: .
v_gene: TRBV7-9
abundance: .
CDR3aa: CASSFQGYYGYTF
CDR3nt: TGTGCCAGCAGCTTCCAGGGGTACTATGGCTACACCTTC

j_gene: TRBJ2-3
d_gene: TRBD1
v_gene: TRBV27
abundance: many
CDR3aa: CASSLGDRDTQYF
CDR3nt: TGTGCCAGCAGTTTAGGGGACAGAGATACGCAGTATTTT

j_gene: TRBJ2-7
d_gene: .
v_gene: TRBV18
abundance: few
CDR3aa: CASSLAEGYEQYF
CDR3nt: TGTGCCAGCTCACTCGCGGAGGGCTACGAGCAGTACTTC

j_gene: TRBJ2-1
d_gene: .
v_gene: TRBV29-1
abundance: many
CDR3aa: CSVRSSHNEQFF
CDR3nt: TGCAGCGTTCGTTCTAGCCACAATGAGCAGTTCTTC

j_gene: TRBJ2-4
d_gene: .
v_gene: TRBV20-1
abundance: .
CDR3aa: CSATLDGDKNIQYF
CDR3nt: TGCAGTGCTACCCTTGACGGGGACAAAAACATTCAGTACTTC

j_gene: TRBJ2-4
d_gene: .
v_gene: TRBV5-5
abundance: many
CDR3aa: CASSSRGRGAKNIQYF
CDR3nt: TGTGCCAGCAGCTCCCGGGGGCGCGGGGCCAAAAACATTCAGTACTTC

j_gene: TRBJ2-7
d_gene: TRBD1
v_gene: TRBV19
abundance: .
CDR3aa: CASSNIGTGVSEQYF
CDR3nt: TGTGCCAGTAGTAACATCGGGACAGGGGTGAGTGAGCAGTACTTC

j_gene: TRBJ2-5
d_gene: TRBD1
v_gene: TRBV20-1
abundance: many
CDR3aa: CSARKTGVETQYF
CDR3nt: TGCAGTGCTAGAAAAACAGGGGTCGAGACCCAGTACTTC

j_gene: TRBJ2-7
d_gene: .
v_gene: TRBV3-1
abundance: .
CDR3aa: CASSQGGRTYEQYF
CDR3nt: TGTGCCAGCAGCCAAGGTGGGAGAACCTACGAGCAGTACTTC

j_gene: TRBJ2-4
d_gene: .
v_gene: TRBV20-1
abundance: many
CDR3aa: CSARRGDIQYF
CDR3nt: TGCAGTGCTAGAAGGGGGGACATTCAGTACTTC

j_gene: TRBJ2-1
d_gene: TRBD2
v_gene: TRBV20-1
abundance: few
CDR3aa: CSARDLGGGYNEQFF
CDR3nt: TGCAGTGCTAGAGATCTGGGCGGGGGGTACAATGAGCAGTTCTTC

j_gene: TRBJ2-7
d_gene: TRBD1
v_gene: TRBV5-6
abundance: .
CDR3aa: CASSLVFRGQVYEQYF
CDR3nt: TGTGCCAGCAGCTTGGTATTTAGGGGACAGGTCTACGAGCAGTACTTC

j_gene: TRBJ2-5
d_gene: .
v_gene: TRBV7-8
abundance: few
CDR3aa: CASSRALTQYF
CDR3nt: TGTGCCAGCAGCAGGGCGTTGACCCAGTACTTC

j_gene: TRBJ2-3
d_gene: .
v_gene: TRBV5-1
abundance: few
CDR3aa: CASSLWGLETDTQYF
CDR3nt: TGCGCCAGCAGCCTTTGGGGCCTAGAAACAGATACGCAGTATTTT

j_gene: TRBJ1-6
d_gene: TRBD1
v_gene: TRBV20-1
abundance: many
CDR3aa: CSATGGGDSPLHF
CDR3nt: TGCAGTGCTACAGGGGGAGGGGATTCACCCCTCCACTTT

j_gene: TRBJ2-1
d_gene: .
v_gene: TRBV5-4
abundance: .
CDR3aa: CASRSTGTPEQFF
CDR3nt: TGTGCCAGCAGATCGACCGGGACCCCTGAGCAGTTCTTC

j_gene: TRBJ2-7
d_gene: .
v_gene: TRBV6-6
abundance: many
CDR3aa: CASSRSAASYEQYF
CDR3nt: TGTGCCAGCAGTCGTTCGGCAGCCTCCTACGAGCAGTACTTC